This is a list of T cell receptor beta chains from one sample in a study of cytomegalovirus exposure and HLA in healthy donors. Some clones are missing from TCRdb's copy, which holds only in-frame ones; the method was immunoSEQ multiplex PCR. Among roughly 140,000 clones listed, roughly 76% were seen once. Sequencing was done on a sample of PBMCs. The origin of the receptors is a human donor in good health. CDR3s include the opening cysteine and the closing phenylalanine or tryptophan. The D gene is left open where the match is weak. Only some rows state a clone size, as once, few, many or a class for expanded clones.

clone size	J gene	V gene	D gene	CDR3 protein	CDR3 DNA
once	TRBJ1-5	TRBV6-5	-	CASSVSRGNQPQHF	TGTGCCAGCAGTGTATCGCGGGGCAATCAGCCCCAGCATTTT
-	TRBJ2-1	TRBV6-1	TRBD2	CAASGGDSGEQFF	TGTGCCGCGAGCGGGGGGGACTCGGGTGAGCAGTTCTTC
-	TRBJ1-2	TRBV6-1	-	CASSVREYGYTF	TGTGCCAGCAGTGTCCGGGAGTATGGCTACACCTTC
-	TRBJ2-3	TRBV5-1	TRBD2	CASSFSGSSTDTQYF	TGCGCCAGCAGCTTTAGCGGGAGTAGCACAGATACGCAGTATTTT
few	TRBJ1-1	TRBV18	TRBD1	CASSRGQGDFSEAFF	TGTGCCAGCTCACGGGGACAGGGGGATTTCTCTGAAGCTTTCTTT
-	TRBJ2-1	TRBV4-1	TRBD2	CASSQDGRGGNEQFF	TGCGCCAGCAGCCAAGATGGGAGGGGTGGCAATGAGCAGTTCTTC
-	TRBJ2-1	TRBV29-1	-	CSVELVRRQFF	TGCAGCGTTGAACTAGTCCGTCGGCAGTTCTTC
-	TRBJ1-1	TRBV6-6	TRBD1	CATMFDRGRTEAFF	TGTGCCACCATGTTTGACAGGGGGAGGACTGAAGCTTTCTTT
-	TRBJ1-1	TRBV7-8	-	CASSPWGGMSTEAFF	TGTGCCAGCAGTCCCTGGGGGGGAATGAGCACTGAAGCTTTCTTT
-	TRBJ2-1	TRBV29-1	TRBD2	CSAGLAGGSAGEQFF	TGCAGCGCGGGACTAGCGGGGGGGTCTGCAGGGGAGCAGTTCTTC
few	TRBJ1-5	TRBV9	-	CASSPPRGDQPQHF	TGTGCCAGCAGCCCCCCCAGGGGCGATCAGCCCCAGCATTTT
once	TRBJ2-3	TRBV12-5	-	CASAPGLLTDTQYF	TGTGCTAGTGCTCCGGGACTGCTCACAGATACGCAGTATTTT
-	TRBJ1-5	TRBV2	TRBD1	CASSGQGDWQPQHF	TGTGCCAGTAGCGGACAGGGTGATTGGCAGCCCCAGCATTTT
-	TRBJ2-2	TRBV7-9	TRBD1	CASRGQGAIGELFF	TGTGCCAGCAGGGGACAGGGGGCGATCGGGGAGCTGTTTTTT
few	TRBJ2-3	TRBV6-6	-	CASSSRLAHTDTQYF	TGTGCCAGCAGTTCTCGTCTAGCGCACACAGATACGCAGTATTTT
-	TRBJ1-2	TRBV5-1	-	CASSLVAEYGYTF	TGCGCCAGCAGCTTGGTGGCGGAATATGGCTACACCTTC
-	TRBJ1-2	TRBV6-1	-	CAISLERGVDYGYTF	TGTGCCATCTCCCTAGAAAGGGGCGTCGACTATGGCTACACCTTC
few	TRBJ1-1	TRBV6-5	TRBD1	CASRPTGSYTEAFF	TGTGCCAGCAGGCCGACAGGGTCCTACACTGAAGCTTTCTTT
-	TRBJ1-6	TRBV4-1	TRBD1	CASSQGLQKGAAGSPLHF	TGCGCCAGCAGCCAAGGGCTCCAAAAGGGGGCGGCGGGGTCACCCCTCCACTTT
-	TRBJ2-3	TRBV5-1	-	CASSFGQSTDTQYF	TGCGCCAGCAGCTTCGGACAGAGCACAGATACGCAGTATTTT
-	TRBJ2-3	TRBV6-6	-	CASILGGGDTDTQYF	TGTGCCAGCATCCTTGGGGGGGGCGATACAGATACGCAGTATTTT
-	TRBJ2-5	TRBV18	-	CASSTRAGYETQYF	TGTGCCAGCTCAACAAGGGCGGGATATGAGACCCAGTACTTC
-	TRBJ2-7	TRBV28	-	CASSIRTGNYEQYF	TGTGCCAGCAGTATAAGGACGGGAAACTACGAGCAGTACTTC
few	TRBJ2-7	TRBV11-1	TRBD1	CASSFTGTDYEQYF	TGTGCCAGCAGCTTTACCGGGACAGATTACGAGCAGTACTTC
-	TRBJ1-5	TRBV6-5	-	CASSSSGEGNQPQHF	TGTGCCAGCAGTTCCAGTGGAGAGGGCAATCAGCCCCAGCATTTT
-	TRBJ2-1	TRBV10-1	-	CASSPREAHRGKGQFF	TGCGCCAGCAGTCCCCGGGAGGCGCACAGGGGGAAGGGGCAGTTCTTC
once	TRBJ2-1	TRBV9	TRBD2	CASSAGTSFHNEQFF	TGTGCCAGCAGCGCCGGGACTAGCTTCCACAATGAGCAGTTCTTC
-	TRBJ2-7	TRBV5-1	TRBD1	CAGSQGQVVTYEQYF	TGCGCCGGCAGCCAGGGACAGGTTGTCACCTACGAGCAGTACTTC
-	TRBJ2-1	TRBV19	TRBD2	CASSETSDQLEFF	TGTGCCAGTAGTGAGACTAGCGATCAATTGGAGTTCTTC
-	TRBJ1-6	TRBV6-5	-	CASSASGTLHF	TGTGCCAGCAGTGCTTCCGGGACCCTCCACTTT
-	TRBJ2-1	TRBV4-1	-	CASSHRDILWGEQFF	TGCGCCAGCAGCCACCGGGACATACTATGGGGTGAGCAGTTCTTC
-	TRBJ1-1	TRBV2	-	CASIFSKGVGVDSTEAFF	TGTGCCAGCATTTTCTCCAAAGGGGTAGGAGTGGACAGCACTGAAGCTTTCTTT
-	TRBJ2-1	TRBV7-9	-	CASSPGGVPYNEQFF	TGTGCCAGCAGTCCCGGTGGAGTCCCCTACAATGAGCAGTTCTTC
few	TRBJ1-2	TRBV19	TRBD1	CASRMEAGGIYGYTF	TGTGCCAGCAGAATGGAGGCAGGGGGCATCTATGGCTACACCTTC
-	TRBJ2-7	TRBV7-2	-	CASSLSIYPYEQYF	TGTGCCAGCAGCCTTAGCATCTACCCCTACGAGCAGTACTTC
-	TRBJ1-1	TRBV28	-	CASSPGWGGEAFF	TGTGCCAGCAGTCCGGGGTGGGGTGGTGAAGCTTTCTTT
-	TRBJ2-1	TRBV5-4	-	CASEPSAGIGLSYNEQFF	TGTGCCAGCGAACCCTCCGCAGGGATAGGGCTGTCCTACAATGAGCAGTTCTTC
-	TRBJ2-1	TRBV4-2	TRBD2	CASSQIPERGGLEQFF	TGTGCCAGCAGCCAAATACCCGAGCGGGGGGGCCTGGAGCAGTTCTTC
-	TRBJ1-2	TRBV4-2	-	CASSQGTGTPNYGYTF	TGTGCCAGCAGCCAAGGAACAGGGACCCCTAACTATGGCTACACCTTC
-	TRBJ2-7	TRBV5-1	TRBD2	CASSLPGLAGEEQYF	TGCGCCAGCAGCTTGCCGGGACTAGCGGGAGAAGAGCAGTACTTC
-	TRBJ2-7	TRBV4-2	TRBD2	CASSQGRASGRNEQYF	TGTGCCAGCAGCCAAGGAAGGGCTAGCGGGAGAAACGAGCAGTACTTC
-	TRBJ2-7	TRBV30	TRBD2	CAWSYPSGRASYEQYF	TGTGCCTGGAGCTACCCTAGCGGGAGGGCCTCCTACGAGCAGTACTTC
few	TRBJ2-1	TRBV5-1	-	CASSLPDGVYNEQFF	TGCGCCAGCAGCCTCCCCGACGGGGTCTACAATGAGCAGTTCTTC
-	TRBJ2-3	TRBV7-9	-	CASSQLDVRGTDTQYF	TGTGCCAGCAGCCAGCTCGATGTGAGGGGCACAGATACGCAGTATTTT
-	TRBJ2-7	TRBV19	TRBD2	CASSIQAGPTYEQYF	TGTGCCAGTAGTATTCAAGCGGGGCCGACCTACGAGCAGTACTTC
few	TRBJ2-7	TRBV7-9	TRBD2	CASSLGGGLYEQYF	TGTGCCAGCAGCTTAGGCGGGGGGTTGTACGAGCAGTACTTC
-	TRBJ2-2	TRBV19	TRBD1	CASIPPGQDTGELFF	TGTGCCAGTATTCCACCGGGACAGGACACCGGGGAGCTGTTTTTT
-	TRBJ2-1	TRBV27	TRBD2	CASSLPLAGGPYEQFF	TGTGCCAGCAGTCTCCCCTTGGCGGGAGGGCCGTATGAGCAGTTCTTC
few	TRBJ1-1	TRBV4-1	TRBD1	CASSHAPGQGDGTEAFF	TGCGCCAGCAGCCATGCCCCGGGACAGGGAGATGGCACTGAAGCTTTCTTT
-	TRBJ1-1	TRBV28	TRBD1	CASSLYRGDTEAFF	TGTGCCAGCAGTTTATACAGGGGGGACACTGAAGCTTTCTTT
-	TRBJ1-5	TRBV7-2	TRBD1	CASSITGTVNQPQHF	TGTGCCAGCAGCATCACCGGGACAGTGAATCAGCCCCAGCATTTT
-	TRBJ2-7	TRBV4-2	-	CASSQTDRYEQYF	TGTGCCAGCAGCCAGACAGACAGGTACGAGCAGTACTTC
-	TRBJ2-1	TRBV27	TRBD2	CASRIGGTPYNEQFF	TGTGCCAGCAGGATCGGGGGGACCCCCTACAATGAGCAGTTCTTC
-	TRBJ2-7	TRBV7-6	TRBD2	CASSSMVAGALEQYF	TGTGCCAGCAGTTCGATGGTAGCGGGAGCGCTGGAGCAGTACTTC